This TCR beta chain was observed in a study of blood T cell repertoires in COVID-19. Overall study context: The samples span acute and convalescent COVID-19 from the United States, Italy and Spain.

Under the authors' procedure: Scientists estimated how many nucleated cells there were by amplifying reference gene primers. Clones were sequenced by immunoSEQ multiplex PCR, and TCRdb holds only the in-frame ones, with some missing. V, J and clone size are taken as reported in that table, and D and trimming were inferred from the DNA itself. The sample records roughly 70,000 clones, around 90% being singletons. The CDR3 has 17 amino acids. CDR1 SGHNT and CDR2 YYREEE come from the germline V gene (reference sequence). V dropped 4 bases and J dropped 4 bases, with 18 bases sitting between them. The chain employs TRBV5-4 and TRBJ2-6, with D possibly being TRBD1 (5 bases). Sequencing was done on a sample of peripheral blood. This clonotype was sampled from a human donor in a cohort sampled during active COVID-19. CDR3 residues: CASSPRQSLRGANVLTF. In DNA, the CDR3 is TGTGCCAGCAGCCCTAGACAGTCCTTAAGGGGGGCCAACGTCCTGACTTTC.